This T cell receptor beta chain was sequenced during a study of cytomegalovirus exposure and HLA in healthy donors. Germline CDR1 KGHSH, CDR2 LQKENI. CDR3 length equals 14 residues. V lost 3 bases to trimming and J lost 0 bases, with 7 bases between them. 13 Jbeta primers and 60 Vbeta primers were used for the PCR. TCRdb keeps only in-frame clones here, not all; method: immunoSEQ multiplex PCR. The sample consists of about 190,000 clones, roughly 80% of them appearing once. Study-level findings and limits: Cytomegalovirus-associated TCR beta chains were listed, numbering roughly 150. It emerged from a later analysis that several of the most significant clusters appeared to be linked to common viral pathogens. Sequence variants that were highly shared formed a cluster that was likely a sequencing artifact. Most TCR sequences were rare, but some public TCRs occurred in many donors.

In the case of this clone: Its antigen is not known.

This TCR was recovered from a man aged 40-49 years in good health and CMV-seropositive. J is TRBJ2-3 and V is TRBV18; D is unclear. Sequencing input: PBMCs. The CDR3 loop reads CASSPRISTDTQYF. CDR3 DNA sequence: TGTGCCAGCTCACCGAGGATTAGCACAGATACGCAGTATTTT.